This TCR beta chain was recorded in a study of blood T cell repertoires in COVID-19. Overall study: Both acute and convalescent COVID-19 samples were obtained from the United States, Italy and Spain.

This clone has a handful of counts. The authors' processing: Researchers report that nucleated cell counts were estimated from reference gene primer amplification. Assay used: immunoSEQ multiplex PCR; TCRdb lists only in-frame clones, some missing. The V and J calls and clone size were taken over from that table, and D and trimming were inferred from the DNA. This sample has 180,000 or so clones, with nearly 90% found just once. The CDR3 has 14 amino acids. Germline CDR1 and CDR2: ENHRY and SYGVKD. V lost 10 bases to trimming and J lost 4 bases; unmatched junction nucleotides: 8. The specimen sequenced was peripheral blood. The receptor's source is a man aged 50-59 years with acute or convalescent COVID-19. The V call is TRBV10-3, the J call TRBJ2-2, with TRBD2 identical over 8 bases. CDR3: CATEGTRGTGELFF. DNA of the CDR3: TGTGCCACCGAGGGGACTAGAGGCACCGGGGAGCTGTTTTTT.